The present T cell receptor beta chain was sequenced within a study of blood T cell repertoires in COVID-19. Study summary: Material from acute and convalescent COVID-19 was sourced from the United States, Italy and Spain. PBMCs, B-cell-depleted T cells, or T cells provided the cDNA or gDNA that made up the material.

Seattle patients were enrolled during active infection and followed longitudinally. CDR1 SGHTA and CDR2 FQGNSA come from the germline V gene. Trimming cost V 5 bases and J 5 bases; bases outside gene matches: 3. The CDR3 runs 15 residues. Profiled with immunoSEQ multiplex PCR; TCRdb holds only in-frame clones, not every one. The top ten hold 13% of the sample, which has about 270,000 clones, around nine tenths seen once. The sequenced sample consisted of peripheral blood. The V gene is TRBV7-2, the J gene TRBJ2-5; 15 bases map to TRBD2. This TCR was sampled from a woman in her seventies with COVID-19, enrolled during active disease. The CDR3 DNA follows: TGTGCCAGCAGCAGGACTAGCGGGGGGGTGGAGACCCAGTACTTC. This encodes CASSRTSGGVETQYF.